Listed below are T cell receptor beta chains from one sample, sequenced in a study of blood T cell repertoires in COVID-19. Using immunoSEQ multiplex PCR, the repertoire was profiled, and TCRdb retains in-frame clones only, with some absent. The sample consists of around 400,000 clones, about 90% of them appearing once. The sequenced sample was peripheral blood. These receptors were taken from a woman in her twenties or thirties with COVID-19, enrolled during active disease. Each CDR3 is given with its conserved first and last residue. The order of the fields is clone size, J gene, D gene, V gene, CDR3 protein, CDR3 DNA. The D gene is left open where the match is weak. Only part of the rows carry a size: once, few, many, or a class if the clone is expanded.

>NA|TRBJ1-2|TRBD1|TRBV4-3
CASSQDRDRGGGYTF
TGCGCCAGCAGCCAAGATCGGGACAGGGGGGGTGGCTACACCTTC
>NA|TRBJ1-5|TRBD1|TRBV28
CATGQGGNQPQHF
TGTGCCACCGGACAGGGTGGAAATCAGCCCCAGCATTTT
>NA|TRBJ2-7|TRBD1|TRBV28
CASSTPGQGGTYEQYF
TGTGCCAGCAGTACCCCGGGACAGGGGGGGACCTACGAGCAGTACTTC
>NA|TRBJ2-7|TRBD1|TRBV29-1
CSVVGQGYEQYF
TGCAGCGTCGTGGGACAGGGCTACGAGCAGTACTTC
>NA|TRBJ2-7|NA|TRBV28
CATQTPLGYEQYF
TGTGCCACCCAGACTCCCCTCGGGTACGAGCAGTACTTC
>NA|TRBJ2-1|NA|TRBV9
CASSPRGGGEQFF
TGTGCCAGCAGCCCGCGTGGGGGAGGTGAGCAGTTCTTC
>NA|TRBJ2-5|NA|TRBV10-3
CAISEGPSFLNF
TGTGCCATCAGTGAGGGGCCATCGTTCTTGAACTTC
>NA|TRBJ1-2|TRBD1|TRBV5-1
CASSMTGNYGYTF
TGCGCCAGCAGCATGACAGGGAACTATGGCTACACCTTC
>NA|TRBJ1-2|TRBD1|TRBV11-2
CASSLDRWDSYGYTF
TGTGCCAGCAGCTTAGATCGCTGGGACAGCTATGGCTACACCTTC
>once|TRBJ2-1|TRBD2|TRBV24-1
CATSDNRRTSGSSYNEQFF
TGTGCCACCAGTGATAACCGGCGGACTAGCGGGAGCTCCTACAATGAGCAGTTCTTC
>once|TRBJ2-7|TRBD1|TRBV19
CASNHQGEGEQYF
TGTGCCAGTAACCACCAGGGGGAAGGGGAGCAGTACTTC
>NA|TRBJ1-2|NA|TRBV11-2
CASSEQDLYGYTF
TGTGCCAGCAGCGAACAGGACCTGTATGGCTACACCTTC
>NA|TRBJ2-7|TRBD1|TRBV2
CASSPDRWASYEQYF
TGTGCCAGCAGTCCGGACAGGTGGGCCTCCTACGAGCAGTACTTC
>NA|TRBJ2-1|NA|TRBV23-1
CASSQCLASVDSYNEQFF
TGCGCCAGCAGTCAATGTCTCGCTAGCGTCGACTCCTACAATGAGCAGTTCTTC
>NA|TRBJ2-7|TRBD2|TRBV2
CASRPGLAGSSYEQYF
TGTGCCAGCAGACCGGGACTAGCGGGGAGCTCCTACGAGCAGTACTTC
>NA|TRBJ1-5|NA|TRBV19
CASRHRSNQPQHF
TGTGCCAGTAGACACAGGAGCAATCAGCCCCAGCATTTT
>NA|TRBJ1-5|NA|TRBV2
CASSEGGYSNQPQHF
TGTGCCAGCAGTGAGGGAGGGTATAGCAATCAGCCCCAGCATTTT
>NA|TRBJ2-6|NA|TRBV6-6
CAIRSGANVLTF
TGCGCTATACGCTCTGGGGCCAACGTCCTGACTTTC
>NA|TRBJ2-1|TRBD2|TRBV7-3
CASSLTSREGWYNEQFF
TGTGCCAGCAGCTTAACATCTCGGGAGGGCTGGTACAATGAGCAGTTCTTC
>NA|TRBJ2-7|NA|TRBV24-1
CATSDGRYEQYF
TGTGCCACCAGTGATGGGCGTTACGAGCAGTACTTC
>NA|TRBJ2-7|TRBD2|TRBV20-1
CSASGTYEQYF
TGCAGTGCGAGCGGGACCTACGAGCAGTACTTC
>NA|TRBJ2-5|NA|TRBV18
CASTGTLQETQYF
TGTGCCAGCACCGGGACTTTACAAGAGACCCAGTACTTC
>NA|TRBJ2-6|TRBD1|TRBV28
CASSSGGGNGANVLTF
TGTGCCAGCAGTTCAGGGGGTGGAAATGGGGCCAACGTCCTGACTTTC